This T cell receptor beta chain was identified in a study of blood T cell repertoires in COVID-19. Across the study: Italy, Spain and the United States were the sources of the convalescent and acute COVID-19 samples. Nucleic acid was either cDNA or gDNA, and it came from T cells, B-cell-depleted T cells, or PBMCs.

Trimming removed 7 bases from V and 1 base from J, with 13 bases in between. CDR3 length equals 14 residues. Germline lookup yields CDR1 SEHNR and CDR2 FQNEAQ (reference sequence). Per the original data handling: Scientists estimated how many nucleated cells there were by amplifying reference gene primers. Here immunoSEQ multiplex PCR was the method, and the copy in TCRdb shows in-frame clones only, minus some. V and J calls and clone size follow that table, whereas D and trimming were derived from the DNA. Seen here are roughly 160,000 clones, approximately 86% observed once, and the top ten hold around 8.2%.

The receptor comes from a man aged 55-75 years with acute or convalescent COVID-19. The material sequenced was peripheral blood. The chain recombines TRBV7-9 with TRBJ1-1; D may be TRBD1 (5 bases). As DNA, the CDR3 is TGTGCCAGCAACACGGGGGGATGGAACACTGAAGCTTTCTTT. Amino acids: CASNTGGWNTEAFF. The full variable domain, rest sourced from reference TRBV7-9 and TRBJ1-1, is DTGVSQNPRHKITKRGQNVTFRCDPISEHNRLYWYRQTLGQGPEFLTYFQNEAQLEKSRLLSDRFSAERPKGSFSTLEIQRTEQGDSAMYLCASNTGGWNTEAFFGQGTRLTVV.